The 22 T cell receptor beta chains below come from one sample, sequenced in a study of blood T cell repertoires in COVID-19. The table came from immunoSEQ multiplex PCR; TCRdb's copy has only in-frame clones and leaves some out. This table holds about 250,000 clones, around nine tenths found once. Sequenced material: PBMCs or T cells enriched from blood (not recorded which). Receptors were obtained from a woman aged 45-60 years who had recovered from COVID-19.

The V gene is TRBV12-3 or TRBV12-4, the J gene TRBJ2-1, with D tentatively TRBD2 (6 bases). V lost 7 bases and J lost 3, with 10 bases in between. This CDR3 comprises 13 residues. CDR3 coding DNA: TGTGCCAGCACGACTAGGGACTACAATGAGCAGTTCTTC. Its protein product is CASTTRDYNEQFF.

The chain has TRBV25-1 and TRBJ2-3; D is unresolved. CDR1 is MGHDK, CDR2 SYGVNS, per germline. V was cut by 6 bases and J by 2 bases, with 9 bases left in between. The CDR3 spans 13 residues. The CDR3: CASRVEATDTQYF. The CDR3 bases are TGTGCCAGCAGAGTCGAGGCCACAGATACGCAGTATTTT.

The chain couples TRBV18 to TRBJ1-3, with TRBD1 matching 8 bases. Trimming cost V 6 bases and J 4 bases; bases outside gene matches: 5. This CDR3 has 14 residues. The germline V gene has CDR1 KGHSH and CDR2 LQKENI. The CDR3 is CASSLGQGGNTIYF. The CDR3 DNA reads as TGTGCCAGCTCCCTAGGACAGGGCGGAAACACCATATATTTT.

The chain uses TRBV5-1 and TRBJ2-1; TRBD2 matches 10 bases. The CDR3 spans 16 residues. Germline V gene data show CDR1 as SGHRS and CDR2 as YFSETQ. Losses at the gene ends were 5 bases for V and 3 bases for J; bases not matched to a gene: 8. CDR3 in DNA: TGCGCCAGCAGTAACAGACCTAGCGGGGGCTACAATGAGCAGTTCTTC. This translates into CASSNRPSGGYNEQFF.

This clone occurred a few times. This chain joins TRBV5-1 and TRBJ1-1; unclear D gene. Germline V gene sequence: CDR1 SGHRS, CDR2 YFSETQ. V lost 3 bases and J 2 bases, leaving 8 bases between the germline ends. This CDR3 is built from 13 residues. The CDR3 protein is CASSSLLNTEAFF. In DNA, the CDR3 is TGCGCCAGCAGCTCCCTACTAAACACTGAAGCTTTCTTT.

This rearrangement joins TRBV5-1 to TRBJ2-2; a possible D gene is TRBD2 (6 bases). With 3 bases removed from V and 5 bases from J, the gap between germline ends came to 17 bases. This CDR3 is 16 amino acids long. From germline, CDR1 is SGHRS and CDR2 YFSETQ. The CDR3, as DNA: TGCGCCAGCAGCTCACTGTCGGTCGGGACTACCGGGGAGCTGTTTTTT. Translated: CASSSLSVGTTGELFF.

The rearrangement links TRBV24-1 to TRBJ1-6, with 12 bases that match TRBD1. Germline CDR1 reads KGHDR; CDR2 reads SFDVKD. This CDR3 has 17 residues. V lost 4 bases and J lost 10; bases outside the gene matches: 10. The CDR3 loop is CATSDLGTGGRKSPLHF. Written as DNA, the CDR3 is TGTGCCACCAGTGACCTGGGGACAGGGGGCCGAAAGTCACCCCTCCACTTT.

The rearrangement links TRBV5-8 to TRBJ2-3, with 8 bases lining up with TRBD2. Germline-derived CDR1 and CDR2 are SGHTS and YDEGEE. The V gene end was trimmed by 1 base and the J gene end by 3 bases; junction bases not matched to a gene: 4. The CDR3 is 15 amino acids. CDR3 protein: CASSLLREGTDTQYF. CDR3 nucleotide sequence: TGTGCCAGCAGCTTGTTACGGGAGGGGACAGATACGCAGTATTTT.

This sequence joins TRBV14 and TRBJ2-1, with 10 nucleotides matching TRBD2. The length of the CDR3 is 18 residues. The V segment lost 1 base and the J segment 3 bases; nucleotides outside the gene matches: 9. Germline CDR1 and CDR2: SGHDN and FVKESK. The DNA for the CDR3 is TGTGCCAGCAGCCAAGTGGGTAGCGGGAGGCCAATCTACAATGAGCAGTTCTTC. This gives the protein CASSQVGSGRPIYNEQFF.

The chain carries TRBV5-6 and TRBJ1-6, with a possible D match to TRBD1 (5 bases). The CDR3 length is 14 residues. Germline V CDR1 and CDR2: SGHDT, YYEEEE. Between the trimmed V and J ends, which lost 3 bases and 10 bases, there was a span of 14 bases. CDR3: CASSSGRYGSPLHF. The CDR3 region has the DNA TGTGCCAGCAGCTCAGGGCGATACGGGTCACCCCTCCACTTT.

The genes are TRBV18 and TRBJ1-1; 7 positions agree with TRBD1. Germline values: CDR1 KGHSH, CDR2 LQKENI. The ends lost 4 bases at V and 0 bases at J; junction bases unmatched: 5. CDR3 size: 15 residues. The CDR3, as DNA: TGTGCCAGCTCACGGGGACAGCTACTGAACACTGAAGCTTTCTTT. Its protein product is CASSRGQLLNTEAFF.

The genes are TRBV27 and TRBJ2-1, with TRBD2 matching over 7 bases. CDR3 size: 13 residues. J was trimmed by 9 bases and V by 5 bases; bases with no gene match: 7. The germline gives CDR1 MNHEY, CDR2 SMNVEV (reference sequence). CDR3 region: CASSNRLAGEQFF. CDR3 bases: TGTGCCAGCAGTAATCGACTAGCCGGTGAGCAGTTCTTC.

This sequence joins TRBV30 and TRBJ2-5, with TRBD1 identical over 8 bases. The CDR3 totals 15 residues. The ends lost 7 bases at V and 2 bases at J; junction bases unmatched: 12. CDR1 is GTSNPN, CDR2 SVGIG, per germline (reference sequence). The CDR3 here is CASTRTGSLQETQYF. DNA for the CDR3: TGTGCCTCGACACGGACAGGGAGTTTGCAAGAGACCCAGTACTTC.

The CDR3 loop is CASSLGLRASGELFF. CDR3 bases: TGTGCCAGCAGCTTAGGTTTGAGGGCTTCCGGGGAGCTGTTTTTT. The J gene is TRBJ2-2, the V gene TRBV7-2; possibly TRBD2 for D (5 bases). Trimming pared 1 base from V and 6 bases from J, leaving 12 bases between. The CDR3 runs 15 residues. Germline V gene data show CDR1 as SGHTA and CDR2 as FQGNSA.

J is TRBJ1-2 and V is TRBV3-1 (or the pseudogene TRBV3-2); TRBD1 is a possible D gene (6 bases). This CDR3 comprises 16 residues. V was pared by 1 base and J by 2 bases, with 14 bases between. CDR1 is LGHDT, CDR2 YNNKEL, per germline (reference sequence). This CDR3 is CASSQGGGARNYGYTF. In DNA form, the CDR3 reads TGTGCCAGCAGCCAAGGTGGGGGGGCGCGGAACTATGGCTACACCTTC.

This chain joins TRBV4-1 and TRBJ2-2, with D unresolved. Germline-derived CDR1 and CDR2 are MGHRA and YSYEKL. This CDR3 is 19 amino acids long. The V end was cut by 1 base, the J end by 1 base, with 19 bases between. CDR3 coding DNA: TGCGCCAGCAGCCAAGGCGAAATGGCCTGGGCAGGGAACACCGGGGAGCTGTTTTTT. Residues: CASSQGEMAWAGNTGELFF.

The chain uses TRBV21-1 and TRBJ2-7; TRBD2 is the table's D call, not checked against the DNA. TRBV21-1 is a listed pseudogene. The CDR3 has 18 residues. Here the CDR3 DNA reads TGTGCCAGCAGCAAAGAGCTAGCGGGAGGATCCTGTGCCTACGAGCAGTACTTC. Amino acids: CASSKELAGGSCAYEQYF.

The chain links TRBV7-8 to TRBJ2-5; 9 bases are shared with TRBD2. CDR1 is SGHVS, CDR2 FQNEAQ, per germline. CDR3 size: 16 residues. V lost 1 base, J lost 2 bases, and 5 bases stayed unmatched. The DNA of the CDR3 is TGTGCCAGCAGCTTAGGTTCTAGCGGGGAACAAGAGACCCAGTACTTC. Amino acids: CASSLGSSGEQETQYF.

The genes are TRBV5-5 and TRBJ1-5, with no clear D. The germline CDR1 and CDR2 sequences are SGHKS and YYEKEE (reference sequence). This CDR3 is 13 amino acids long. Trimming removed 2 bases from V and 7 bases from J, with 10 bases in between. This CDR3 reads CASSFWVGQPQHF. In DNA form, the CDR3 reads TGTGCCAGCAGCTTTTGGGTCGGGCAGCCCCAGCATTTT.

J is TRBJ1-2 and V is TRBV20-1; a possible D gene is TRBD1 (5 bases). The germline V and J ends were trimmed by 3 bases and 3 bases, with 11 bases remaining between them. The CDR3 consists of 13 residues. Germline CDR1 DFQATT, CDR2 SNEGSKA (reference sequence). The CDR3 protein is CSASSRRDYGYTF. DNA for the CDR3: TGCAGTGCTAGTAGCCGCAGGGACTATGGCTACACCTTC.

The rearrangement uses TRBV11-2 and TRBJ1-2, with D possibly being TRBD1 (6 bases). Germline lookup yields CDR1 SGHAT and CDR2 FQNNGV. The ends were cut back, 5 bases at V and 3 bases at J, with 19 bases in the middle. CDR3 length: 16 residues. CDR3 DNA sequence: TGTGCCAGCAGCCATGTTAGGGGGACACCTTACTATGGCTACACCTTC. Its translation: CASSHVRGTPYYGYTF.

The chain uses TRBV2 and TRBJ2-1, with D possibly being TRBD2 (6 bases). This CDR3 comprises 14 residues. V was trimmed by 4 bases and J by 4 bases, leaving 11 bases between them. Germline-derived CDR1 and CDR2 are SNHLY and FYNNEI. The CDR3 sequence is CASSGGDAYNEQFF. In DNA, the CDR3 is TGTGCCAGCAGTGGCGGGGACGCTTACAATGAGCAGTTCTTC.